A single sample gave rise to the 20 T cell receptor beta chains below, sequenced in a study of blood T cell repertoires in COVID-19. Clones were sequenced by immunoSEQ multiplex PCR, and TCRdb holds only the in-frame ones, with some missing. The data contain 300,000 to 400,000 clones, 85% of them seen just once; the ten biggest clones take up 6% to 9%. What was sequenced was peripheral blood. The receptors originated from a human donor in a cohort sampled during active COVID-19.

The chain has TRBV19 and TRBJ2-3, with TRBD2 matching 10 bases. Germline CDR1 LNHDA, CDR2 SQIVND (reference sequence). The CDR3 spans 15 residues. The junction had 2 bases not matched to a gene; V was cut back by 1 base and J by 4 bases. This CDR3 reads CASSIAAGGPDTQYF. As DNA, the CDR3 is TGTGCCAGTAGTATAGCAGCGGGGGGGCCAGATACGCAGTATTTT. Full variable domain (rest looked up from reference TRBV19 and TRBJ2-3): DGGITQSPKYLFRKEGQNVTLSCEQNLNHDAMYWYRQDPGQGLRLIYYSQIVNDFQKGDIAEGYSVSREKKESFPLTVTSAQKNPTAFYLCASSIAAGGPDTQYFGPGTRLTVL.

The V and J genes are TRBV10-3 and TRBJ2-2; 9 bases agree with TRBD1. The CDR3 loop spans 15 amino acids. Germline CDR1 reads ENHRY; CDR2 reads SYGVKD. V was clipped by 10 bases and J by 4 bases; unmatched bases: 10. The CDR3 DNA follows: TGTGCCACAATCCGGGACAGGGAGGTCACCGGGGAGCTGTTTTTT. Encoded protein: CATIRDREVTGELFF.

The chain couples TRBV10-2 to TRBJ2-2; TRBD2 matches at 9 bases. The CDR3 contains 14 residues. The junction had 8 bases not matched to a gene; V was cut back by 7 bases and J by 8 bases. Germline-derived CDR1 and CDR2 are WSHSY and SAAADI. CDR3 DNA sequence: TGCGCCAGCATCGGCGGGGGGGCGACGGGGGAGCTGTTTTTT. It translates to CASIGGGATGELFF.

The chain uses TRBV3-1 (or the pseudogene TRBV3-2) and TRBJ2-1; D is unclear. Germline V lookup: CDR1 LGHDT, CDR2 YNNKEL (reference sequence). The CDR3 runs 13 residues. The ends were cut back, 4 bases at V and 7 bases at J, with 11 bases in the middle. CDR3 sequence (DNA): TGTGCCAGCAGCCCGACTGGCCCAAATGAGCAGTTCTTC. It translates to CASSPTGPNEQFF.

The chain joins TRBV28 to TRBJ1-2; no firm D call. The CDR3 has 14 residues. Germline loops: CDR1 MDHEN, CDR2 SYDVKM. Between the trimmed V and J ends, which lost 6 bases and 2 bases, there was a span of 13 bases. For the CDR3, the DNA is TGTGCCAGCAGCCCCAGACTCTCGAACTATGGCTACACCTTC. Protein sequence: CASSPRLSNYGYTF.

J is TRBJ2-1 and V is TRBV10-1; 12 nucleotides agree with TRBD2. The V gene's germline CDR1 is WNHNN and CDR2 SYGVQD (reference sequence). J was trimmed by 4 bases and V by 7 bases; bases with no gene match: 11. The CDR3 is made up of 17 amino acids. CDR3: CASIRLRTSGGYNEQFF. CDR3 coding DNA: TGCGCCAGCATCCGTCTTCGTACTAGCGGGGGGTACAATGAGCAGTTCTTC.

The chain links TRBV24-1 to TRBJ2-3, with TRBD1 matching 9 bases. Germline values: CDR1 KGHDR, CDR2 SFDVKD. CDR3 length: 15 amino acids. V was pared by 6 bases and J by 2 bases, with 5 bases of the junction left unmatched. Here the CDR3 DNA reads TGTGCCACCAGTACAACAGGGGGCAACACAGATACGCAGTATTTT. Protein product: CATSTTGGNTDTQYF.

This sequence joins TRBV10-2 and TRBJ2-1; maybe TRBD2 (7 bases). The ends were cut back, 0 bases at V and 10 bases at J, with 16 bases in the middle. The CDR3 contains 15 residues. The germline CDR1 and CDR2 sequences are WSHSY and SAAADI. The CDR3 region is CASSESGAGRGEQFF. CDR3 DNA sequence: TGCGCCAGCAGTGAGTCCGGAGCGGGGAGGGGGGAGCAGTTCTTC.

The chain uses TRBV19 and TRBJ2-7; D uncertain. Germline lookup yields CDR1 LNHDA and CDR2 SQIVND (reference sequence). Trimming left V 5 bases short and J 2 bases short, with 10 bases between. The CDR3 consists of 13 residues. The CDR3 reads CASSRTVTYEQYF. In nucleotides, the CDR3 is TGTGCCAGTAGTCGTACAGTTACCTACGAGCAGTACTTC.

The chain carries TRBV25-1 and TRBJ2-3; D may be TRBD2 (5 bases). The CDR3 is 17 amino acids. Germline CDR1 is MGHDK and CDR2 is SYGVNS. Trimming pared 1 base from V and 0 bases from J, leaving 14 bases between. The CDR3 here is CASSEFLVANSTDTQYF. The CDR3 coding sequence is TGTGCCAGCAGTGAATTTCTGGTAGCGAATAGCACAGATACGCAGTATTTT.

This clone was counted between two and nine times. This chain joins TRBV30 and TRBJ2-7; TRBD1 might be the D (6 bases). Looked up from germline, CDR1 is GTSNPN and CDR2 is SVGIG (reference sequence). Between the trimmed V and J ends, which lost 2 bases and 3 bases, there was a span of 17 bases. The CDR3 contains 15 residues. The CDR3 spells CAWSIWQGRFYEQYF. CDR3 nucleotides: TGTGCCTGGAGTATATGGCAGGGGCGCTTCTACGAGCAGTACTTC.

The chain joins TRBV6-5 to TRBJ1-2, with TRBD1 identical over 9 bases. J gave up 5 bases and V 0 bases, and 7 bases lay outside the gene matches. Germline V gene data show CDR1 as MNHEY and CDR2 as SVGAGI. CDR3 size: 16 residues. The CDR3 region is CASSYSSAGQGYGYTF. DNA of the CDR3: TGTGCCAGCAGTTACTCGTCGGCGGGACAGGGATATGGCTACACCTTC.

CDR3 nucleotides: TGTGCCAGCAAAAGAGGACAGATATCTTCTGAAGCTTTCTTT. Amino acid sequence: CASKRGQISSEAFF. The V gene is TRBV6-5, the J gene TRBJ1-1, with a possible D match to TRBD1 (6 bases). CDR1 and CDR2 (germline): MNHEY, SVGAGI. V dropped 7 bases and J dropped 6 bases, with 18 bases sitting between them. There are 14 residues in the CDR3.

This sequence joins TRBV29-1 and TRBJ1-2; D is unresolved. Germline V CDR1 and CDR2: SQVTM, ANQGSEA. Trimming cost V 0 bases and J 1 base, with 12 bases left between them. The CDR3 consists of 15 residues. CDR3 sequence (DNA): TGCAGCGTTGAAGACCCCGGTAGCGGTAACTATGGCTACACCTTC. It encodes CSVEDPGSGNYGYTF.

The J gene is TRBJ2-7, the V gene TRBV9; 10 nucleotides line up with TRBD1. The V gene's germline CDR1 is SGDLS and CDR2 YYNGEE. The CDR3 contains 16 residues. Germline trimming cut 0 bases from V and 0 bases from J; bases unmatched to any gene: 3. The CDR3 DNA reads TGTGCCAGCAGCGTAGGGGACAGGGGAAGCTCCTACGAGCAGTACTTC. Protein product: CASSVGDRGSSYEQYF.

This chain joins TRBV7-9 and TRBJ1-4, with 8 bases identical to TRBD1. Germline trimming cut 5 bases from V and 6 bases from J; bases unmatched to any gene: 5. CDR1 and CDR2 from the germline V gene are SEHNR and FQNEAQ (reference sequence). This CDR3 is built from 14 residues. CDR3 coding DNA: TGTGCCAGCAGCCGCAGGGGGCATGATGAAAAACTGTTTTTT. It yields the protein CASSRRGHDEKLFF.

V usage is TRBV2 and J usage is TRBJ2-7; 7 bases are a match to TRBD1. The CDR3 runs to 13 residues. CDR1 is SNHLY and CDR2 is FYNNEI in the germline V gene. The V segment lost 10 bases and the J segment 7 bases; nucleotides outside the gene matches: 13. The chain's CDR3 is CAKGTARGKEQYF. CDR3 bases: TGTGCCAAGGGGACAGCTCGGGGAAAGGAGCAGTACTTC.

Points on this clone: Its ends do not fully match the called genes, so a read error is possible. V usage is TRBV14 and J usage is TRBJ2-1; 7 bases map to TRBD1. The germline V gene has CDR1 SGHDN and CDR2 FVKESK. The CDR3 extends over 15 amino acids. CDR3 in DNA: TGTGCCAGCAGCCAACGGACAGGACGGTACAGTGAGCAGTTCTTC. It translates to CASSQRTGRYSEQFF.

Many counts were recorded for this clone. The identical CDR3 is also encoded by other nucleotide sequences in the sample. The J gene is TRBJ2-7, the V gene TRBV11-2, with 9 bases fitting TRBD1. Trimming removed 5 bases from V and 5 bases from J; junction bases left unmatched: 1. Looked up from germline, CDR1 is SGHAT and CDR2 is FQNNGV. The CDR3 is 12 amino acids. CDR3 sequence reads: CASSRDRDEQYF. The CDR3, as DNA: TGTGCCAGCAGCCGGGACAGGGACGAGCAGTACTTC. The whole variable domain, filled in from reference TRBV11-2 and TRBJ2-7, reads EAGVAQSPRYKIIEKRQSVAFWCNPISGHATLYWYQQILGQGPKLLIQFQNNGVVDDSQLPKDRFSAERLKGVDSTLKIQPAKLEDSAVYLCASSRDRDEQYFGPGTRLTVT.

CDR3 sequence reads: CASSSQTVISGNTIYF. The CDR3 coding sequence is TGTGCCAGCAGCTCTCAAACGGTTATTTCTGGAAACACCATATATTTT. V gene TRBV5-6 combines with J gene TRBJ1-3, with D uncertain. The CDR3 contains 16 residues. Trimming removed 3 bases from V and 1 base from J, with 14 bases in between. CDR1 and CDR2 from the germline V gene are SGHDT and YYEEEE. Full variable domain (missing parts from reference TRBV5-6 and TRBJ1-3): DAGVTQSPTHLIKTRGQQVTLRCSPKSGHDTVSWYQQALGQGPQFIFQYYEEEERQRGNFPDRFSGHQFPNYSSELNVNALLLGDSALYLCASSSQTVISGNTIYFGEGSWLTVV.